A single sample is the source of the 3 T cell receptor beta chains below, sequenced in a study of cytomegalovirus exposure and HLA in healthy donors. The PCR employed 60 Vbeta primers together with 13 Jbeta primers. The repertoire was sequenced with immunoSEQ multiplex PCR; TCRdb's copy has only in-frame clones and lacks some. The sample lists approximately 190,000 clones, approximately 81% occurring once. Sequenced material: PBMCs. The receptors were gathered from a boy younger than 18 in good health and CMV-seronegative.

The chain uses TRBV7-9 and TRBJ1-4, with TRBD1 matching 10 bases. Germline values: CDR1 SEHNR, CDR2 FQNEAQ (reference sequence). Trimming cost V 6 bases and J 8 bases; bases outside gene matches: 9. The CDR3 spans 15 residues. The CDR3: CASSSLWGQGEKLFF. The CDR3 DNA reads TGTGCCAGCAGTTCCCTGTGGGGACAGGGGGAAAAACTGTTTTTT.

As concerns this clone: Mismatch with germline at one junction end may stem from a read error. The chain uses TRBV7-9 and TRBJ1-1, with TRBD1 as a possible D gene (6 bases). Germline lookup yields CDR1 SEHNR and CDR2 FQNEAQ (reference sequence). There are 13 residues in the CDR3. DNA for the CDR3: TGTTCCAGCAGCTCTCGGGGGGCCACTGAAGCTTTCTTT. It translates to CSSSSRGATEAFF.

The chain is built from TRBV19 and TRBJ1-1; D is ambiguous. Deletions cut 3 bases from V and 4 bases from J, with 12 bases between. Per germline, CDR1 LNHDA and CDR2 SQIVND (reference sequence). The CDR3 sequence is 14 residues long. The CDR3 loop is CASSISGLSTEAFF. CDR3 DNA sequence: TGTGCCAGTAGTATTTCAGGACTTTCCACTGAAGCTTTCTTT.